One sample yielded the 24 T cell receptor beta chains listed below, sequenced in a study of blood T cell repertoires in COVID-19. The repertoire was sequenced with immunoSEQ multiplex PCR; TCRdb's copy has only in-frame clones and lacks some. The table lists around 100,000 clones, 70% to 90% of them singletons. The specimen was peripheral blood. The receptors were gathered from a human donor in a cohort sampled during active COVID-19.

The V call is TRBV9, the J call TRBJ2-3; TRBD2 aligns across 15 bases. V dropped 4 bases and J dropped 5; count of bases not matched to a gene: 8. The germline V gene has CDR1 SGDLS and CDR2 YYNGEE. The CDR3 spans 17 residues. In DNA form, the CDR3 reads TGTGCCAGCAGCTCCGGGACTAGCGGGGGGCCGGGAGATACGCAGTATTTT. Protein sequence: CASSSGTSGGPGDTQYF. The entire variable domain, with the rest obtained from reference TRBV9 and TRBJ2-3, is as follows: DSGVTQTPKHLITATGQRVTLRCSPRSGDLSVYWYQQSLDQGLQFLIQYYNGEERAKGNILERFSAQQFPDLHSELNLSSLELGDSALYFCASSSGTSGGPGDTQYFGPGTRLTVL.

This clone was counted at least ten times. The chain joins TRBV21-1 to TRBJ1-4; no check of the table's D call, TRBD1, against the DNA was made. TRBV21-1 is given as a pseudogene. The CDR3 runs to 16 residues. CDR3 residues: CASKWLAGQGNEKLFF. DNA for the CDR3: TGTGCCAGCAAATGGCTGGCGGGACAGGGTAATGAAAAACTGTTTTTT.

The chain uses TRBV6-1 and TRBJ2-3; D remains unclear. V was pared by 0 bases and J by 4 bases, with 8 bases between. Germline assignment: CDR1 MNHNS and CDR2 SASEGT. This CDR3 spans 14 amino acids. The chain's CDR3 is CASSEALRADTQYF. The CDR3 region has the DNA TGTGCCAGCAGTGAAGCTCTCCGTGCAGATACGCAGTATTTT.

This clone was observed once. The rearrangement joins TRBV25-1 to TRBJ1-2, with 12 bases identical to TRBD1. Germline V CDR1 and CDR2: MGHDK, SYGVNS. Trimming cost V 2 bases and J 14 bases; bases outside gene matches: 12. This CDR3 has 15 amino acids. The CDR3 here is CASSELLPGQGAVTF. The CDR3 region has the DNA TGTGCCAGCAGTGAACTCCTCCCGGGACAGGGGGCGGTGACCTTC.

The chain has TRBV15 and TRBJ2-7; D is possibly TRBD2 (5 bases). This CDR3 has 13 residues. The germline V gene encodes CDR1 LNHNV and CDR2 YYDKDF (reference sequence). V was shortened by 3 bases and J by 7 bases, with 13 bases between the two germline ends. The CDR3 DNA reads TGTGCCACCAGCAGTAAGCGATCGGGGGAGCAGTACTTC. It codes for CATSSKRSGEQYF.

The chain links TRBV19 to TRBJ2-1; 10 bases match TRBD1. Trimming at V came to 6 bases and at J to 7 bases, leaving 3 bases not matched to a gene. The CDR3 totals 13 residues. Germline CDR1 is LNHDA and CDR2 is SQIVND (reference sequence). The CDR3 bases are TGTGCCAGTAGGGACAGGGGGGATAATGAGCAGTTCTTC. Translation gives CASRDRGDNEQFF. Variable domain in full (rest from reference TRBV19 and TRBJ2-1): DGGITQSPKYLFRKEGQNVTLSCEQNLNHDAMYWYRQDPGQGLRLIYYSQIVNDFQKGDIAEGYSVSREKKESFPLTVTSAQKNPTAFYLCASRDRGDNEQFFGPGTRLTVL.

V gene TRBV5-6 combines with J gene TRBJ2-7; 8 nucleotides line up with TRBD2. Germline lookup yields CDR1 SGHDT and CDR2 YYEEEE. This CDR3 comprises 16 residues. J gave up 4 bases and V 5 bases, and 14 bases lay outside the gene matches. The CDR3 here is CASSRETSAQIYEQYF. DNA of the CDR3: TGTGCCAGCAGTAGGGAGACTAGCGCACAAATTTACGAGCAGTACTTC.

The V and J genes are TRBV7-2 and TRBJ1-6; 9 bases line up with TRBD1. Germline V gene lookup returns CDR1 SGHTA and CDR2 FQGNSA. CDR3 length equals 15 residues. After removal of 4 bases from V and 8 bases from J, the junction contained 6 bases not matched to a gene. CDR3 sequence reads: CASSWGQGEYSPLHF. As DNA, the CDR3 is TGTGCCAGCAGCTGGGGACAGGGTGAATATTCACCCCTCCACTTT.

The chain uses TRBV7-9 and TRBJ2-5; 10 bases are shared with TRBD2. The J segment lost 0 bases and the V segment lost 4 bases, leaving 8 bases of the junction unmatched. The germline gives CDR1 SEHNR, CDR2 FQNEAQ (reference sequence). The CDR3 contains 17 residues. The CDR3: CASSSSSGSAYQETQYF. The CDR3 DNA reads TGTGCCAGCAGCTCCTCTAGCGGGAGTGCTTACCAAGAGACCCAGTACTTC.

This clone showed up just once. An end of the junction does not agree with germline; a read error may underlie this. The chain couples TRBV6-4 to TRBJ2-2; TRBD2 agrees at 8 bases. CDR1 and CDR2 (germline): MRHNA, SNTAGT. This CDR3 is 14 amino acids long. CDR3 in amino acids: CASKTSAKTGELFF. The CDR3 DNA reads as TGTGCCAGCAAGACTAGCGCGAAAACCGGGGAGCTGTTTTTT.

V gene TRBV5-1 combines with J gene TRBJ2-7; TRBD2 matches 9 bases. This CDR3 is built from 15 residues. Germline V CDR1 and CDR2: SGHRS, YFSETQ. V lost 3 bases, J lost 6 bases, and 10 bases stayed unmatched. CDR3 sequence: CASSSSSGVTSEQYF. The CDR3 DNA sequence: TGCGCCAGCAGCTCCTCTAGCGGGGTGACGTCCGAGCAGTACTTC.

The chain links TRBV18 to TRBJ2-7, with D perhaps matching TRBD2 (5 bases). The CDR3 contains 15 residues. Germline V gene lookup returns CDR1 KGHSH and CDR2 LQKENI. Trimming shortened V by 2 bases and J by 2 bases, and 13 bases separated the two germline ends. CDR3 loop: CASSPGRQEAYEQYF. CDR3 sequence (DNA): TGTGCCAGCTCACCAGGACGGCAGGAGGCCTACGAGCAGTACTTC.

The sample holds one count of this clone. The chain joins TRBV6-5 to TRBJ1-1; unclear D gene. This CDR3 contains 13 residues. Trimming cost V 4 bases and J 4 bases, with 10 bases left between them. Per germline, CDR1 MNHEY and CDR2 SVGAGI. CDR3 residues: CASSSLTFTEAFF. CDR3 nucleotide sequence: TGTGCCAGCAGTTCCCTAACTTTCACTGAAGCTTTCTTT.

This chain uses TRBV6-6 with TRBJ1-1, with D uncertain. This CDR3 has 12 residues. Trimming cost V 6 bases and J 5 bases, with 10 bases left between them. Germline lookup yields CDR1 MNHNY and CDR2 SVGAGI (reference sequence). The CDR3 DNA reads TGTGCCAGCAGCCCCGCGGGGACTGAAGCTTTCTTT. Translation: CASSPAGTEAFF.

V usage is TRBV9 and J usage is TRBJ1-2; D is ambiguous. Between the trimmed V and J ends, which lost 4 bases and 7 bases, there was a span of 20 bases. This CDR3 has 15 residues. Germline V lookup: CDR1 SGDLS, CDR2 YYNGEE. In DNA form, the CDR3 reads TGTGCCAGCAGCCCCGGGGTTGCGGGGTTTGGTGGCTACACCTTC. It is translated as CASSPGVAGFGGYTF.

The CDR3 region has the DNA TGTGCCAGCAGTCTCGGGAACGGCGAGCAGTACTTC. Its translation is CASSLGNGEQYF. The genes are TRBV28 and TRBJ2-7; tentatively, D is TRBD2 (5 bases). CDR3 length: 12 residues. The V end lost 5 bases, the J end lost 6 bases, and 11 bases lay between the germline ends. The germline gives CDR1 MDHEN, CDR2 SYDVKM.

The chain is built from TRBV20-1 and TRBJ2-1, with TRBD2 identical over 8 bases. This CDR3 is 17 amino acids long. CDR1 is DFQATT, CDR2 SNEGSKA, per germline (reference sequence). Trimming removed 3 bases from V and 5 bases from J; junction bases left unmatched: 15. CDR3 sequence (DNA): TGCAGTGCTAGTCGGTTCCGAGCGGGGGTCACCCACAATGAGCAGTTCTTC. Its protein product is CSASRFRAGVTHNEQFF.

V usage is TRBV4-1 and J usage is TRBJ1-4; 8 nucleotides agree with TRBD1. The CDR3 extends over 15 amino acids. The V and J ends lost 1 base and 6 bases, in that order; junction bases with no gene match: 4. The germline V gene has CDR1 MGHRA and CDR2 YSYEKL. The DNA of the CDR3 is TGCGCCAGCAGCCAAGTTTTACAGGGGGATGAAAAACTGTTTTTT. Residues: CASSQVLQGDEKLFF.

The rearrangement uses TRBV24-1 and TRBJ1-4; 9 bases are shared with TRBD1. The CDR3 totals 15 residues. V was clipped by 4 bases and J by 7 bases; unmatched bases: 6. CDR1 is KGHDR and CDR2 is SFDVKD in the germline V gene. The CDR3 loop reads CATSDPTGGGEKLFF. The CDR3 DNA follows: TGTGCCACCAGTGACCCCACAGGGGGCGGTGAAAAACTGTTTTTT.

The V gene is TRBV19, the J gene TRBJ1-1; D not resolved. The germline V and J ends were trimmed by 4 bases and 7 bases, with 13 bases remaining between them. Per germline, CDR1 LNHDA and CDR2 SQIVND (reference sequence). This CDR3 spans 13 amino acids. CDR3 DNA: TGTGCCAGTAGTAGCGGGTGGCAGCTTGAAGCTTTCTTT. Its protein product is CASSSGWQLEAFF.

The rearrangement joins TRBV5-1 to TRBJ2-6, with 9 nucleotides matching TRBD1. CDR3 length: 19 residues. J was trimmed by 0 bases and V by 5 bases; bases with no gene match: 12. Germline CDR1 reads SGHRS; CDR2 reads YFSETQ. The DNA for the CDR3 is TGCGCCAGCAGTTTAGGGACAGGGTTTTCTTTCTCTGGGGCCAACGTCCTGACTTTC. Its translation: CASSLGTGFSFSGANVLTF. The entire variable domain, with the rest obtained from reference TRBV5-1 and TRBJ2-6, is as follows: KAGVTQTPRYLIKTRGQQVTLSCSPISGHRSVSWYQQTPGQGLQFLFEYFSETQRNKGNFPGRFSGRQFSNSRSEMNVSTLELGDSALYLCASSLGTGFSFSGANVLTFGAGSRLTVL.

This clone came up once. The chain combines TRBV28 with TRBJ1-2; possibly TRBD1 for D (5 bases). Germline V lookup: CDR1 MDHEN, CDR2 SYDVKM. Between the trimmed V and J ends, which lost 1 base and 4 bases, there was a span of 7 bases. The CDR3 covers 13 residues. This CDR3 is CASSLYDSYGYTF. The CDR3 DNA reads TGTGCCAGCAGTTTATACGACAGCTATGGCTACACCTTC.

This clone was observed once. This chain uses TRBV30 with TRBJ2-1; a possible D gene is TRBD2 (5 bases). The germline V gene encodes CDR1 GTSNPN and CDR2 SVGIG (reference sequence). V was clipped by 1 base and J by 1 base, with 14 bases between them. This CDR3 has 16 residues. For the CDR3, the DNA is TGTGCCTGGAGTGGCGTGTCTAGCCGGTCCTACAATGAGCAGTTCTTC. Translated, it gives CAWSGVSSRSYNEQFF.

V is TRBV28 and J is TRBJ1-2; D gene ambiguous. There are 12 residues in the CDR3. Per the germline V gene, CDR1 is MDHEN and CDR2 is SYDVKM. V lost 2 bases and J lost 4, with 5 bases in between. The CDR3 is CASSLPLYGYTF. For the CDR3, the DNA is TGTGCCAGCAGTTTACCTCTCTATGGCTACACCTTC.